At least ten counts were recorded for the clone carrying this TCR beta chain. Its ends do not fully match the called genes, so a read error is possible. This entry comes from a study of T-cell reconstitution after alpha-beta-depleted transplantation in children. The CDR3 sequence is 16 residues long. CDR1 and CDR2 (germline): SGHVS, FQNEAQ. Unique molecular identifiers were used to barcode this TCRbeta library. Each CDR3 protein is one row after TCRdb ran MiXCR on the PCR reads. The sample has about 190,000 distinct CDR3 sequences; roughly 7.5% are singletons. This sequence originates from a human donor who donated a stem cell graft to a child with Wiskott-Aldrich syndrome. This sample comprised PBMCs from the stem cell graft donor, obtained from the stem cell graft. The chain couples TRBV7-8 to TRBJ2-2; perhaps TRBD2 as D (5 bases). The CDR3 reads CASSLSVGPNTGELLF. The CDR3 coding sequence is TGTGCCAGCAGCTTAAGTGTAGGGCCGAACACCGGGGAGCTGCTTTTT.